A single sample is the source of the 4 T cell receptor beta chains below, sequenced in a study of human T cells and chemical hapten exposure. TCRdb re-analysed the RACE reads in MiXCR, keeping a single row per CDR3 protein. The top ten clones hold under 7.5% of a sample with around 190,000 distinct CDR3 sequences, around 24% of them seen once. Time point specified: patch test 1, 2 weeks after DPC sensitization. This sample's treatment: therapeutic diphenylcyclopropenone sensitization with weekly scalp DPC. Material: whole blood, obtained in connection with sensitization to the hapten diphenylcyclopropenone (DPC). Every receptor here comes from a woman in her forties or fifties with alopecia areata. Some clones in this sample may be carry-over from other donors' samples.

In its sample, this clonotype was seen a few times. CDR3 nucleotides: TGTGCCAGCAGGGACAGGGGATTGAATGAAAAACTGTTTTTT. This translates into CASRDRGLNEKLFF. The rearrangement uses TRBV7-9 and TRBJ1-4, with TRBD1 matching over 9 bases. With V trimmed by 6 bases and J by 5 bases, 4 bases remained unmatched. CDR3 length: 14 residues. Germline V CDR1 and CDR2: SEHNR, FQNEAQ (reference sequence).

In this sample, this clonotype turned up a few times. V is TRBV11-2 and J is TRBJ2-2; a weak D match, TRBD2 (5 bases). The V end was cut by 1 base, the J end by 5 bases, with 11 bases between. The germline V gene has CDR1 SGHAT and CDR2 FQNNGV. The CDR3 is made up of 15 amino acids. The CDR3: CASSLVGSRTGELFF. The CDR3 DNA is TGTGCCAGCAGCTTAGTAGGGAGCCGGACCGGGGAGCTGTTTTTT.

In this sample, this clonotype turned up many times. The gene calls are TRBV6-5 and TRBJ1-4; D is unresolved. V shed 6 bases and J shed 5 bases, with 10 bases lying between them. Germline V gene sequence: CDR1 MNHEY, CDR2 SVGAGI. The CDR3 sequence is 13 residues long. The CDR3 loop reads CASRQMGNEKLFF. The CDR3 coding sequence is TGTGCCAGCAGACAGATGGGCAATGAAAAACTGTTTTTT.

This rearrangement joins TRBV6-1 to TRBJ2-1; tentative D call: TRBD2 (6 bases). The CDR3 is made up of 15 amino acids. Trimming removed 3 bases at V and 3 bases at J, with 12 bases between. CDR1 and CDR2 (germline): MNHNS, SASEGT. The CDR3 spells CASSESLGGYNEQFF. The CDR3 nucleotides are TGTGCCAGCAGTGAGTCCCTGGGGGGCTACAATGAGCAGTTCTTC.